A single TCR beta chain is shown here with its context. This sample was taken from a study of technical replicates of blood from several donors. Clones were read by immunoSEQ multiplex PCR, and TCRdb kept only the in-frame ones, dropping some. The repertoire holds approximately 80,000 clones, around 91% seen once, with 0.35% to 0.5% in the top ten. The source of this sequence is a human donor in good health. The sequenced sample consisted of T cells isolated from PBMCs.

CDR3 coding DNA: TGTGCCAGCAGCTTGGCCCCTGCTAGCCGGAACAATGAGCAGTTCTTC. It specifies CASSLAPASRNNEQFF. This sequence joins TRBV5-8 and TRBJ2-1; weak D call: TRBD2 (5 bases). The length of the CDR3 is 16 residues. Trimming pared 0 bases from V and 5 bases from J, leaving 15 bases between. Looked up from germline, CDR1 is SGHTS and CDR2 is YDEGEE.